Below, 8 T cell receptor beta chains from the same sample are listed, as sequenced in a study of cytomegalovirus exposure and HLA in healthy donors. It was with 60 Vbeta and 13 Jbeta primers that the PCR ran. The data were produced by immunoSEQ multiplex PCR, yet TCRdb's version contains in-frame clones alone and is incomplete. Among 200,000 to 250,000 clones listed, approximately 68% were seen once. The specimen sequenced was PBMCs. The origin of the receptors is a woman aged 25 to 39 in good health and CMV-seronegative.

Regarding this clone: Other DNA sequences of this sample code for an identical CDR3. This chain links TRBV18 with TRBJ2-7, with 7 bases identical to TRBD2. Germline CDR1 reads KGHSH; CDR2 reads LQKENI. V was pared by 3 bases and J by 3 bases, with 5 bases of the junction left unmatched. The CDR3 is 14 amino acids. The DNA for the CDR3 is TGTGCCAGCTCACCCGGGACGGGAGGCTACGAGCAGTACTTC. This gives the protein CASSPGTGGYEQYF. Variable domain in full (rest from reference TRBV18 and TRBJ2-7): NAGVMQNPRHLVRRRGQEARLRCSPMKGHSHVYWYRQLPEEGLKFMVYLQKENIIDESGMPKERFSAEFPKEGPSILRIQQVVRGDSAAYFCASSPGTGGYEQYFGPGTRLTVT.

This chain joins TRBV11-3 and TRBJ2-7; D unresolved. There are 10 residues in the CDR3. V was clipped by 5 bases and J by 4 bases, with 3 bases between them. The germline V gene has CDR1 SGHNT and CDR2 YENEEA. CDR3 in amino acids: CASSRYEQYF. The CDR3 coding sequence is TGTGCCAGCAGCCGTTACGAGCAGTACTTC.

This rearrangement joins TRBV18 to TRBJ2-1; 12 bases fit TRBD2. The germline V gene has CDR1 KGHSH and CDR2 LQKENI. V shed 6 bases, J shed 9 bases, and the junction held 9 bases outside the gene matches. This CDR3 has 15 residues. CDR3 protein: CASSPLAGGPLEQFF. The CDR3 DNA reads TGTGCCAGCTCGCCTCTAGCGGGGGGGCCTCTTGAGCAGTTCTTC.

This chain uses TRBV2 with TRBJ2-6, with D perhaps TRBD1 (5 bases). Per germline, CDR1 SNHLY and CDR2 FYNNEI. The CDR3 sequence is 14 residues long. The V end lost 5 bases, the J end lost 2 bases, and 7 bases lay between the germline ends. The CDR3 reads CASSWGPGANVLTF. CDR3 in DNA: TGTGCCAGCAGTTGGGGCCCTGGGGCCAACGTCCTGACTTTC. Supplemented by reference TRBV2 and TRBJ2-6, the full variable domain reads EPEVTQTPSHQVTQMGQEVILRCVPISNHLYFYWYRQILGQKVEFLVSFYNNEISEKSEIFDDQFSVERPDGSNFTLKIRSTKLEDSAMYFCASSWGPGANVLTFGAGSRLTVL.

J is TRBJ2-7 and V is TRBV7-9; maybe TRBD2 (5 bases). CDR1 and CDR2 from the germline V gene are SEHNR and FQNEAQ (reference sequence). The CDR3 is made up of 16 amino acids. V was pared by 2 bases and J by 0 bases, with 14 bases between. CDR3 bases: TGTGCCAGCAGCTTATATCAGCCGGGGAGCTCCTACGAGCAGTACTTC. It encodes CASSLYQPGSSYEQYF.

The genes are TRBV5-1 and TRBJ2-1; maybe TRBD1 (6 bases). Trimming cost V 2 bases and J 5 bases, with 8 bases left between them. CDR1 SGHRS and CDR2 YFSETQ come from the germline V gene. The CDR3 contains 13 residues. The CDR3 here is CASSFRQDNEQFF. CDR3 nucleotide sequence: TGCGCCAGCAGCTTCCGACAGGACAATGAGCAGTTCTTC.

The chain links TRBV6-1 to TRBJ2-5, with a weak D call TRBD2 (6 bases). Germline V gives CDR1 MNHNS, CDR2 SASEGT. V was clipped by 1 base and J by 5 bases, with 14 bases between them. The CDR3 totals 15 residues. The chain's CDR3 is CASSEGPGSGETQYF. The CDR3 DNA follows: TGTGCCAGCAGTGAAGGCCCCGGAAGCGGGGAGACCCAGTACTTC.

The CDR3 protein is CSVELGQGADEQFF. The DNA of the CDR3 is TGCAGCGTTGAATTGGGCCAGGGGGCCGATGAGCAGTTCTTC. The chain couples TRBV29-1 to TRBJ2-1, with TRBD1 identical over 8 bases. The V gene end was trimmed by 2 bases and the J gene end by 8 bases; junction bases not matched to a gene: 8. From germline, CDR1 is SQVTM and CDR2 ANQGSEA. CDR3 length equals 14 residues.